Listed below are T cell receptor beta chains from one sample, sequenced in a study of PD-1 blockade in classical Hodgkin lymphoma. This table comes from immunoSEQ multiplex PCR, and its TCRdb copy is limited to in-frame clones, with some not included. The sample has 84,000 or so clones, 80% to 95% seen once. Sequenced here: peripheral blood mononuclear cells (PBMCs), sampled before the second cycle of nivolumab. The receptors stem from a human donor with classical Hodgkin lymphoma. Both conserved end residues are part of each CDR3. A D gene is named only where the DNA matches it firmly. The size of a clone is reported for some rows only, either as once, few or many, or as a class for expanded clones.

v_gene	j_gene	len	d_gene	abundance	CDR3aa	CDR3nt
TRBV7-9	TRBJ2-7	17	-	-	CASSLGTGSFWGGEQYF	TGTGCCAGCAGCTTAGGGACAGGGAGTTTTTGGGGGGGCGAGCAGTACTTC
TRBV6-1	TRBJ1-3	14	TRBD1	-	CASSLDRAGNTIYF	TGTGCCAGCAGTCTGGACAGGGCCGGAAACACCATATATTTT
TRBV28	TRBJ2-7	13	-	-	CASRAGGAYEQYF	TGTGCCAGCAGGGCAGGGGGGGCCTACGAGCAGTACTTC
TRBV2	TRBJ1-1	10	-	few	CASQGTEAFF	TGTGCCAGCCAGGGCACTGAAGCTTTCTTT
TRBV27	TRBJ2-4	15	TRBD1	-	CASRSLRDRDDIQYF	TGTGCCAGCAGGAGCCTCCGGGACAGGGATGACATTCAGTACTTC
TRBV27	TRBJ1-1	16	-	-	CASSLGKRGSPTEAFF	TGTGCCAGCAGTTTGGGCAAGCGAGGTTCCCCCACTGAAGCTTTCTTT
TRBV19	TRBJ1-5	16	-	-	CATAKGRSYSNQPQHF	TGTGCCACAGCCAAGGGCAGAAGCTATAGCAATCAGCCCCAGCATTTT
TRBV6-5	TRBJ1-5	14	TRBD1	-	CASRQGATNQPQHF	TGTGCCAGCAGACAGGGGGCTACCAATCAGCCCCAGCATTTT
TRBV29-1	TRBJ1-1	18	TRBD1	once	CSVDYPPGTGVLNTEAFF	TGCAGCGTTGATTACCCCCCCGGGACAGGGGTCTTGAACACTGAAGCTTTCTTT
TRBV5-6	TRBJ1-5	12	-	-	CASSLDNQPQHF	TGTGCCAGCAGCTTGGACAATCAGCCCCAGCATTTT
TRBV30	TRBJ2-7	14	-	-	CAWNSRGLSYEQYF	TGTGCCTGGAACTCCCGAGGGCTTTCCTACGAGCAGTACTTC
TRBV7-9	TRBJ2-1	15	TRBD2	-	CASSLSLAVFIEQFF	TGTGCCAGCAGCTTGTCACTAGCGGTTTTTATTGAGCAGTTCTTC
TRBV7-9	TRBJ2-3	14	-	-	CASSLASKGDTQYF	TGTGCCAGCAGCTTAGCGAGTAAGGGAGATACGCAGTATTTT
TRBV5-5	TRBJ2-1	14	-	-	CASSLDVLAGEQFF	TGTGCCAGCAGCTTGGACGTACTAGCAGGTGAGCAGTTCTTC
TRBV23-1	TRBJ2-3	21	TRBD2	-	CASSPLPGQALSGSSTDTQYF	TGCGCCAGCAGTCCCCTCCCCGGACAGGCTCTTAGCGGGAGCAGTACAGATACGCAGTATTTT
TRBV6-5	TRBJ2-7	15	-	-	CASNRESSTAGEQYF	TGTGCCAGCAACAGGGAATCCTCCACCGCGGGCGAGCAGTACTTC
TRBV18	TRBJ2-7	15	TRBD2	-	CASSPTSGRAYEQYF	TGTGCCAGCTCACCGACTAGCGGGAGGGCCTACGAGCAGTACTTC
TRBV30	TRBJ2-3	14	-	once	CASDPGLTTDTQYF	TGTGCCTCGGACCCGGGACTTACCACAGATACGCAGTATTTT
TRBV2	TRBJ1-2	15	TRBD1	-	CASSLRTGDNYGYTF	TGTGCCAGCAGTCTCCGGACAGGCGATAACTATGGCTACACCTTC
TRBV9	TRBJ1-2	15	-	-	CASSAGNQPVHGYTF	TGTGCCAGCAGCGCAGGCAATCAACCGGTGCATGGCTACACCTTC
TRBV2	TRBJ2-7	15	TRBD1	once	CASSPPHDRAYEQYF	TGTGCCAGCAGCCCCCCCCACGACAGGGCCTACGAGCAGTACTTC
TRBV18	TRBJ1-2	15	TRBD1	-	CASSPPDRANYGYTF	TGTGCCAGCTCACCACCGGACAGGGCCAATTATGGCTACACCTTC
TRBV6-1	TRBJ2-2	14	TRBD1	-	CATLDRSNTGELFF	TGTGCCACCTTGGACAGGTCGAACACCGGGGAGCTGTTTTTT
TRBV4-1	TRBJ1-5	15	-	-	CASSQGYGAGQPQHF	TGCGCCAGCAGCCAAGGGTATGGGGCCGGTCAGCCCCAGCATTTT
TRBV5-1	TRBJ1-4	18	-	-	CASSLAAGRGATNEKLFF	TGCGCCAGCAGCTTGGCGGCAGGGAGGGGGGCAACTAATGAAAAACTGTTTTTT
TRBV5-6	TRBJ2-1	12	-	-	CASSLLTNEQFF	TGTGCCAGCAGCTTGCTAACTAACGAGCAGTTCTTC
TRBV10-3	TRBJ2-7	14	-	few	CAISEVFDSPEQYF	TGTGCCATCAGTGAGGTTTTCGACTCCCCAGAGCAGTACTTC
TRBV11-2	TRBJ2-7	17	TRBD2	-	CASSLTGSGSQTYEQYF	TGTGCCAGCAGCTTAACCGGAAGCGGGAGCCAAACCTACGAGCAGTACTTC
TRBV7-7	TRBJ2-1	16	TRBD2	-	CASSFSLAGGSNEQFF	TGTGCCAGCAGCTTTAGTCTAGCGGGGGGATCCAATGAGCAGTTCTTC
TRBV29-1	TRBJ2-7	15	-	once	CSVAYGVVFRYEQYF	TGCAGCGTTGCCTACGGGGTTGTCTTTCGGTACGAGCAGTACTTC
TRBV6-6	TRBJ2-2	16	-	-	CASTLTGRSFPGELFF	TGTGCCAGCACCCTGACGGGTCGGAGCTTCCCCGGGGAGCTGTTTTTT
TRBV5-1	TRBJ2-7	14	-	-	CASSLNREVYEQYF	TGCGCCAGCAGCTTGAACAGGGAGGTCTACGAGCAGTACTTC
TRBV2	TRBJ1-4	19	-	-	CASSVPGRIGYATNEKLFF	TGTGCCAGCAGTGTTCCGGGGCGAATCGGTTACGCAACTAATGAAAAACTGTTTTTT
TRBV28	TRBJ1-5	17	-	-	CASSLSSSGFSNQPQHF	TGTGCCAGCAGTTTAAGTAGTTCAGGGTTCAGCAATCAGCCCCAGCATTTT
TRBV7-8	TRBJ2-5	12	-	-	CASSPGIETQYF	TGTGCCAGCAGCCCTGGGATAGAGACCCAGTACTTC
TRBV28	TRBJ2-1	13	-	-	CASHGPSLDEQFF	TGTGCCAGCCACGGTCCCTCTCTCGATGAGCAGTTCTTC
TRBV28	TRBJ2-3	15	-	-	CASRPRIADHYTQYF	TGTGCCAGCAGACCCCGGATAGCGGACCACTATACGCAGTATTTT
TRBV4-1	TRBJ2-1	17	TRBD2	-	CASSQGLAGVRYNEQFF	TGCGCCAGCAGCCAAGGACTAGCGGGAGTTCGCTACAATGAGCAGTTCTTC
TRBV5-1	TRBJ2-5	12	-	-	CASSLERATQYF	TGCGCCAGCAGCTTGGAGCGGGCTACCCAGTACTTC
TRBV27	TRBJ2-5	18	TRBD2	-	CASSLSLGLASPRGTQYF	TGTGCCAGCAGTTTATCGTTGGGACTAGCGTCCCCCAGGGGGACCCAGTACTTC
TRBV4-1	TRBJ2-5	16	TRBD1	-	CASSQLGQGIQETQYF	TGCGCCAGCAGCCAGCTCGGACAGGGAATACAAGAGACCCAGTACTTC
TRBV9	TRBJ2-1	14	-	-	CASSVEGTPQGKFF	TGTGCCAGCAGCGTAGAAGGGACCCCCCAGGGGAAGTTCTTC
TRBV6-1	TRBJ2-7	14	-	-	CASRIDKASYEQYF	TGTGCCAGCAGGATTGACAAGGCTTCCTACGAGCAGTACTTC
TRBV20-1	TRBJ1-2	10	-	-	CSAVGHGYTF	TGCAGTGCAGTGGGGCATGGCTACACCTTC
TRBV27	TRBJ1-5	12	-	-	CASSEEGEPQHF	TGTGCCAGCAGTGAAGAGGGGGAGCCCCAGCATTTT
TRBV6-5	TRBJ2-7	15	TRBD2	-	CASTDFSSGTYEQYF	TGTGCCAGCACCGACTTCTCTAGCGGTACCTACGAGCAGTACTTC
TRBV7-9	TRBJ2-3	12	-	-	CASGMRSDTQYF	TGTGCCAGCGGGATGAGGTCAGATACGCAGTATTTT
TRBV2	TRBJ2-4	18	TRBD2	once	CASSLPSVAGGPKNIQYF	TGTGCCAGCAGTCTCCCTTCGGTGGCGGGAGGGCCGAAAAACATTCAGTACTTC
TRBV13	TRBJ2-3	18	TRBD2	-	CASSLSRASGGSTDTQYF	TGTGCCAGCAGCTTAAGTCGGGCTAGCGGGGGTAGCACAGATACGCAGTATTTT
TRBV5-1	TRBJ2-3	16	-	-	CASSLDPGGLGDTQYF	TGCGCCAGCAGCTTGGACCCGGGCGGCCTGGGGGATACGCAGTATTTT
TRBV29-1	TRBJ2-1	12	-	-	CSVEEGVNEQFF	TGCAGCGTTGAAGAAGGGGTCAATGAGCAGTTCTTC
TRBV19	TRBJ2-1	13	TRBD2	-	CATKSGSYNEQFF	TGTGCCACTAAAAGCGGGAGTTACAATGAGCAGTTCTTC
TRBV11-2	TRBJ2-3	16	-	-	CASSFLGSGSTDTQYF	TGTGCCAGCAGCTTTTTAGGGAGCGGGAGCACAGATACGCAGTATTTT